This section outlines one T cell receptor (beta chain) sequence together with its context. Subjects with ophthalmopathy showed a Clinical Activity Score no lower than 3, a NOSPECS grade no lower than 4, and a duration shorter than 3 months. The data originate from a study of T cells in Graves' hyperthyroidism and ophthalmopathy. Researchers took RNA transcripts and amplified the TCR beta CDR3 regions from them. First-round RT-PCR with HTBI primers amplified the TCR CDR3 region. Each CDR3 protein is one row after TCRdb ran MiXCR on the multiplex PCR reads. The table shows approximately 400,000 distinct CDR3 sequences, with more than 12% occurring only once. After removal of 7 bases from V and 2 bases from J, the junction contained 4 bases not matched to a gene. The CDR3 sequence is 12 residues long. Germline CDR1 and CDR2: SQVTM and ANQGSEA.

The material sequenced was blood. V and J are TRBV29-1 and TRBJ2-7, with TRBD1 matching 8 bases. This receptor was taken from a man aged 45-65 years with Graves' ophthalmopathy. The CDR3 DNA reads as TGCAGCGCCCGGACAGGGACCTACGAGCAGTACTTC. Amino acids: CSARTGTYEQYF.